This T cell receptor beta chain originates from a study of cytomegalovirus exposure and HLA in healthy donors. Study in general: A previous analysis identified 95 million to 130 million unique TCR beta sequences derived from around 180 million T cells.

The PCR contained 60 Vbeta and 13 Jbeta primers. The method was immunoSEQ multiplex PCR; TCRdb's version includes in-frame clones alone and lacks a portion of them. Counted here are fewer than 200,000 clones, 80% occurring once; the ten biggest clones make up around 6%. V lost 4 bases, J lost 7 bases, and 8 bases lay in between. The CDR3 has 12 residues. The V gene's germline CDR1 is SNHLY and CDR2 FYNNEI. Sequencing input: PBMCs. V is TRBV2 and J is TRBJ1-5, with a tentative D call TRBD1 (6 bases). This TCR was recovered from a man between 40 and 49 years old in good health and CMV-seronegative. This CDR3 is CASSGGRQPQHF. CDR3 nucleotide sequence: TGTGCCAGCAGTGGGGGGCGGCAGCCCCAGCATTTT.